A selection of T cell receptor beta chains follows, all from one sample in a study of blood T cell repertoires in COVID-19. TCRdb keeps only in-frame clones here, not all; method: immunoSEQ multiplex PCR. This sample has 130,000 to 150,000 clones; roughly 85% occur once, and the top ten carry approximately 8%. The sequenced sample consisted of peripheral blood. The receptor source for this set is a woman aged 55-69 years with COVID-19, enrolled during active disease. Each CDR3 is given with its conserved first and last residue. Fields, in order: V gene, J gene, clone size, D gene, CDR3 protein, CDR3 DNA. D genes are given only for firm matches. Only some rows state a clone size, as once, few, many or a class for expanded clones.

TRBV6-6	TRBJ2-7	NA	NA	CASEVGATYEQYF	TGTGCCAGCGAGGTGGGGGCCACCTACGAGCAGTACTTC
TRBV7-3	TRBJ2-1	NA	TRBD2	CASSGTSGGKYNEQFF	TGTGCCAGCAGCGGGACTAGCGGGGGGAAGTACAATGAGCAGTTCTTC
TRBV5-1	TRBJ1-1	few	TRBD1	CASSLVPGQGLNTEAFF	TGCGCCAGCAGCTTGGTCCCGGGACAGGGGCTGAACACTGAAGCTTTCTTT
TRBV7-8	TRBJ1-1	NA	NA	CASSLGSGLNTEAFF	TGTGCCAGCAGCTTAGGCTCAGGGCTAAACACTGAAGCTTTCTTT
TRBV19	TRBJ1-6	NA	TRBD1	CASSIGQGRMANSPLHF	TGTGCCAGTAGTATAGGACAGGGAAGGATGGCCAATTCACCCCTCCACTTT
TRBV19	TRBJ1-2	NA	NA	CAAHQGANYGYTF	TGTGCCGCCCATCAGGGTGCTAACTATGGCTACACCTTC
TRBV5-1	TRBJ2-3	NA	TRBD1	CASSFRGDRYTDTQYF	TGCGCCAGCAGCTTCAGAGGGGACAGATACACAGATACGCAGTATTTT
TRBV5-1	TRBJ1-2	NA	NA	CASSLGVQGLNYGYTF	TGCGCCAGCAGCTTGGGGGTACAGGGCCTGAACTATGGCTACACCTTC
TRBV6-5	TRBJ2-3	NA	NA	CASSYGGQYTDTQYF	TGTGCCAGCAGTTACGGAGGTCAGTACACAGATACGCAGTATTTT
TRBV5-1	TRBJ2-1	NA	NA	CASSLARESSYNEQFF	TGCGCCAGCAGCTTGGCCAGGGAAAGCTCCTACAATGAGCAGTTCTTC
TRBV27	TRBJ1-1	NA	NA	CASSSGPLTGIAFF	TGTGCCAGCAGTTCGGGTCCCTTGACAGGAATTGCTTTCTTT
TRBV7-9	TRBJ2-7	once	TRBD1	CASSTDRGREQYF	TGTGCCAGCAGCACGGACAGGGGGAGAGAGCAGTACTTC
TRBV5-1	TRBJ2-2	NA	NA	CASSSSGVGTGELFF	TGCGCCAGCAGCAGCTCAGGGGTCGGAACCGGGGAGCTGTTTTTT
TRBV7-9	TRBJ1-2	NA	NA	CASSREGGNGYTF	TGTGCCAGCAGTAGAGAGGGAGGGAATGGCTACACCTTC
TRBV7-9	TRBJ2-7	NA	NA	CASSLAEGLGEQYF	TGTGCCAGCAGCTTAGCTGAGGGATTGGGCGAGCAGTACTTC
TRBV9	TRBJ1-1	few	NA	CASSLGTQSEAFF	TGTGCCAGCAGCCTCGGGACACAGTCTGAAGCTTTCTTT
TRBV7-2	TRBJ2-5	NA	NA	CASSFPQGGEETQYF	TGTGCCAGCAGCTTCCCCCAGGGAGGTGAAGAGACCCAGTACTTC
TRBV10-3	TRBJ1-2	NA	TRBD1	CAISRQGADGYTF	TGTGCCATCAGCCGACAGGGGGCGGATGGCTACACCTTC
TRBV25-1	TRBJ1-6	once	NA	CASSERSYNSPLHF	TGTGCCAGCAGTGAGCGCTCCTATAATTCACCCCTCCACTTT
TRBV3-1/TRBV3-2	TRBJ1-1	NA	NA	CASSQIRGGANTEAFF	TGTGCCAGCAGCCAAATAAGGGGGGGCGCGAACACTGAAGCTTTCTTT
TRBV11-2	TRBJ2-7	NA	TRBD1	CASSLPKQRTGLMYEQYF	TGTGCCAGCAGCCTTCCGAAACAAAGGACAGGGTTGATGTACGAGCAGTACTTC
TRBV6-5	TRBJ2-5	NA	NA	CASSYRQATYQETQYF	TGTGCCAGCAGTTATAGACAGGCTACGTACCAAGAGACCCAGTACTTC
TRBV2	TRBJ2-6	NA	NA	CASTDRFSGAANVLTF	TGTGCCAGCACGGACAGATTCTCTGGGGCGGCCAACGTCCTGACTTTC
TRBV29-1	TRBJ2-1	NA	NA	CSVSSGSTLYNEQFF	TGCAGCGTTTCTTCCGGGTCCACCCTATACAATGAGCAGTTCTTC
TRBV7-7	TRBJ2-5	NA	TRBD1	CASSLKQGYQETQYF	TGTGCCAGCAGCTTAAAACAGGGGTACCAAGAGACCCAGTACTTC
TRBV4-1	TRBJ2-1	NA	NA	CASSQDPLNNEQFF	TGCGCCAGCAGCCAAGACCCTCTAAACAATGAGCAGTTCTTC
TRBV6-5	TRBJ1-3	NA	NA	CASSRQAGGTIYF	TGTGCCAGCAGCAGACAAGCGGGTGGCACCATATATTTT
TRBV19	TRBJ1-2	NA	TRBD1	CASSLRTGAAYGYTF	TGTGCCAGTAGTCTCCGGACAGGGGCGGCCTATGGCTACACCTTC
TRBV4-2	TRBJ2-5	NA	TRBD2	CASSQDIGTSGATRETQYF	TGTGCCAGCAGCCAAGATATTGGGACTAGCGGGGCCACCCGGGAGACCCAGTACTTC
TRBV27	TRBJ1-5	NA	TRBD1	CASSLTGTGYQPQHF	TGTGCCAGCAGTTTAACCGGGACAGGGTATCAGCCCCAGCATTTT
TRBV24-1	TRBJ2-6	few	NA	CATSDPTLAGANVLTF	TGTGCCACCAGTGACCCGACACTAGCCGGGGCCAACGTCCTGACTTTC
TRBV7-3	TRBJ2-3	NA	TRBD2	CASSRPRLAGEKGTQYF	TGTGCCAGCAGTCGCCCACGACTAGCGGGGGAGAAGGGGACGCAGTATTTT
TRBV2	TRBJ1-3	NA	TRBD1	CASKVRQGSGNTIYF	TGTGCCAGCAAAGTGCGACAGGGGAGCGGAAACACCATATATTTT
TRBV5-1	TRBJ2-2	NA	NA	CASSFYAGANTGELFF	TGCGCCAGCAGCTTTTACGCGGGGGCCAACACCGGGGAGCTGTTTTTT
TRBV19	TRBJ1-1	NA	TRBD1	CASRLQGAIKNTEAFF	TGTGCCAGTAGGCTACAGGGGGCCATCAAGAACACTGAAGCTTTCTTT
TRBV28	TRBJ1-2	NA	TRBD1	CASRPTGGLGGGYGYTF	TGTGCCAGCAGACCGACAGGGGGCTTAGGGGGTGGCTATGGCTACACCTTC
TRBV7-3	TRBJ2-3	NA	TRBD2	CASSSGGGTDTQYF	TGTGCCAGCAGCTCCGGCGGGGGAACAGATACGCAGTATTTT
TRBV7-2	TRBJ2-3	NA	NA	CASSQGGADYTDTQYF	TGTGCCAGCAGCCAAGGCGGCGCGGACTACACAGATACGCAGTATTTT
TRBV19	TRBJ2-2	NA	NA	CASSIRRGPNTGELFF	TGTGCCAGTAGTATACGGCGGGGCCCGAACACCGGGGAGCTGTTTTTT
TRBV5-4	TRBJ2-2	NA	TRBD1	CASSPQTGMDTGELFF	TGTGCCAGCAGCCCCCAGACAGGGATGGACACCGGGGAGCTGTTTTTT
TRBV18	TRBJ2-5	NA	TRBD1	CASSPPDRAQTQYF	TGTGCCAGCTCACCGCCCGACAGGGCTCAGACCCAGTACTTC
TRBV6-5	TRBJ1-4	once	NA	CATLRRLSPYEKLFF	TGTGCCACCTTACGTCGTCTCAGTCCCTATGAAAAACTGTTTTTT
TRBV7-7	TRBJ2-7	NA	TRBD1	CASSRDRGNEQYF	TGTGCTAGCAGCCGGGACAGGGGGAACGAGCAGTACTTC
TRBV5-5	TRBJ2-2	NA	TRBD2	CASSPGGGTGELFF	TGTGCCAGCAGCCCCGGGGGGGGCACCGGGGAGCTGTTTTTT
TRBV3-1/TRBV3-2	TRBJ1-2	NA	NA	CASSQGRANYGYTF	TGTGCCAGCAGCCAAGGCAGGGCTAACTATGGCTACACCTTC
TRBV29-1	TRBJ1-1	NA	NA	CSVGRSGTALEAFF	TGCAGCGTGGGACGGTCGGGGACTGCTCTTGAAGCTTTCTTT
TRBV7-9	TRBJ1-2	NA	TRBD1	CASSSGQWVLDYTF	TGTGCCAGCAGCTCGGGACAGTGGGTACTAGACTACACCTTC
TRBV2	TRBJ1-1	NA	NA	CASDQGTTEAFF	TGTGCCAGTGACCAGGGAACCACTGAAGCTTTCTTT
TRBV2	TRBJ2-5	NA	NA	CASTNGPRAGETQYF	TGTGCCAGCACCAACGGGCCCAGGGCAGGGGAGACCCAGTACTTC
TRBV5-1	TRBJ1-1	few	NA	CASSLDVGRSEAFF	TGCGCCAGCAGCTTGGATGTAGGGAGGTCTGAAGCTTTCTTT
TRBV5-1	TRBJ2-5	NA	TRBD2	CASSPTSGQETQYF	TGCGCCAGCAGCCCGACTAGCGGACAAGAGACCCAGTACTTC
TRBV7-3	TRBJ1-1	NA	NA	CASSLGAPGTNTEAFF	TGTGCCAGCAGCTTAGGGGCCCCCGGAACGAACACTGAAGCTTTCTTT
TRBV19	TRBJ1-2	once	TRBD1	CASSFAAQGSTFNYGYTF	TGTGCCAGTAGTTTCGCGGCACAGGGGTCTACTTTCAACTATGGCTACACCTTC